This T cell receptor (beta chain) stems from a study of Ad26.COV2.S vaccination and SARS-CoV-2 variants. Study-level information: Ad26.COV2.S, an intramuscular injection, was given once or twice 56 days apart.

About this clone: Its target is not known.

The protocol was immunoSEQ multiplex PCR, while the TCRdb copy is restricted to in-frame clones and leaves out a portion. This table has a few hundred thousand clones, 90% appearing once. Specified treatment: some 20 received Ad26.COV2.S at low or high dose, single or two shots; several received placebo; per-sample allocation not given. Collection of samples fell on day 63 after the first vaccine or placebo injection. A Boston adult aged 18-55 years was the donor. General study points: Recipients given vaccine exceeded placebo recipients in spike-specific TCR breadth. It was found that vaccine and placebo recipients had similar non-spike TCR breadth.

The germline gives CDR1 WSHSY, CDR2 SAAADI. Trimming cost V 5 bases and J 4 bases, with 8 bases left between them. The CDR3 runs 12 residues. The genes are TRBV10-2 and TRBJ2-5, with a weak D call TRBD2 (6 bases). The receptor was derived from a person aged 18-65 years who received the Ad26.COV2.S COVID-19 vaccine or a placebo. This specimen was peripheral blood, taken in a trial of Ad26.COV2.S vaccine versus placebo. DNA of the CDR3: TGCGCCAGCAGTTGGGGAGGAGAGACCCAGTACTTC. Its translation is CASSWGGETQYF.